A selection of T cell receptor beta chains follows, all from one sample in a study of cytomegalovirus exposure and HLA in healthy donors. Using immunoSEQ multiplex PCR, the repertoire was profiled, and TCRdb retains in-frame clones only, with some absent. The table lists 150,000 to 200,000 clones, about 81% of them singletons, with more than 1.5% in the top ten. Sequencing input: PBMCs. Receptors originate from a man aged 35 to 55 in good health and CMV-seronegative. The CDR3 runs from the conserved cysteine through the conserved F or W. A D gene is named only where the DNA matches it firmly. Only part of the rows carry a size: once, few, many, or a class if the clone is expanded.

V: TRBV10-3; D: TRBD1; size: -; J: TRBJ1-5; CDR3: CAISESSTGENQPQHF; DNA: TGTGCCATCAGTGAGTCGTCGACAGGGGAGAATCAGCCCCAGCATTTT
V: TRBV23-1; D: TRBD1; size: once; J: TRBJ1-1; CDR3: CASSLRDRGLTEAFF; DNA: TGCGCCAGCAGTCTCCGGGACAGGGGCCTCACTGAAGCTTTCTTT
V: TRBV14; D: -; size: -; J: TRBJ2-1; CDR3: CASSHHRRQGRGRNEQFF; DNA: TGTGCCAGCAGCCACCACCGACGACAGGGGAGGGGCCGTAATGAGCAGTTCTTC
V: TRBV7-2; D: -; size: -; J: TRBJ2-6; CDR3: CASKTGLSGANVLTF; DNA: TGTGCCAGCAAGACGGGACTCTCTGGGGCCAACGTCCTGACTTTC
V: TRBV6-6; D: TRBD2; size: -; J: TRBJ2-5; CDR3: CASSYGRVWETQYF; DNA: TGTGCCAGCAGTTATGGGAGGGTTTGGGAGACCCAGTACTTC
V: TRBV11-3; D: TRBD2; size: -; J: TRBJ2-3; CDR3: CASSPLAGLTDTQYF; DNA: TGTGCCAGCAGTCCACTAGCGGGTCTGACAGATACGCAGTATTTT
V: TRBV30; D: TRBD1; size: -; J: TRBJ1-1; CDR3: CAWRGDRDTEAFF; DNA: TGTGCCTGGAGGGGGGACAGGGACACTGAAGCTTTCTTT
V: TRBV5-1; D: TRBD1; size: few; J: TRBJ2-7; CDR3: CASRNRGTGEQYF; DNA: TGCGCCAGCCGGAACAGGGGGACGGGCGAGCAGTACTTC
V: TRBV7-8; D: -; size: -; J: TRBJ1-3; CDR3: CASSLQVYSGNTIYF; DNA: TGTGCCAGCAGCTTACAGGTCTACTCTGGAAACACCATATATTTT
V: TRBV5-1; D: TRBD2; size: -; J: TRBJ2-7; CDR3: CASSPRGTSGESSYEQYF; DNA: TGCGCCAGCTCCCCCCGCGGGACTAGCGGGGAAAGCTCCTACGAGCAGTACTTC
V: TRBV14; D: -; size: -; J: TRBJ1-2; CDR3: CASSQDLPRLGVDYTF; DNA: TGTGCCAGCAGCCAAGATCTCCCTCGCTTGGGAGTTGACTACACCTTC
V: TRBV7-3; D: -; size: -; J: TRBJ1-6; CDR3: CASSLIPGNSPLHF; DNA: TGTGCCAGCAGCTTAATCCCGGGAAATTCACCCCTCCACTTT
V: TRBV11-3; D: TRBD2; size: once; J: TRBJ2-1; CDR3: CASSLDRGTSEQFF; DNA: TGTGCCAGCAGCTTAGATCGAGGGACTAGTGAGCAGTTCTTC
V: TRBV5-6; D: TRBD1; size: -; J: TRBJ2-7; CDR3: CASSPNTGTGNYEQYF; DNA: TGTGCCAGCAGCCCGAATACTGGGACAGGGAACTACGAGCAGTACTTC